This passage covers 10 T cell receptor beta chains from one sample sequenced in a study of CD4 T cells in relation to SARS-CoV-2 and coronaviruses. Libraries were prepared by immunoSEQ multiplex PCR; TCRdb keeps only in-frame clonotypes and omits some of them. The table records about 21,000 clones, around two thirds of them present only once. The antigens these receptors bind are not known. Unexposed donor CD4+ T cells date from about 2011-2019, before the COVID-19 pandemic. Isolation of CD4+ T cells took place after about 9 days in culture. The sample consisted of CD4+ T cells from PBMCs, cultured in vitro. The receptor set was obtained from a human donor in good health.

This clone was found once. The chain employs TRBV6-2 or TRBV6-3 and TRBJ1-5, with a tentative D call TRBD1 (5 bases). The V gene lost 1 base and the J gene lost 5 bases, with 12 bases spanning the gap. This CDR3 region has 15 residues. Germline V lookup: CDR1 MNHEY, CDR2 SVGEGT. For the CDR3, the DNA is TGTGCCAGCAGTTACTGGGACGACAGCCATCAGCCCCAGCATTTT. Amino acids: CASSYWDDSHQPQHF.

This chain joins TRBV3-1 (or the pseudogene TRBV3-2) and TRBJ2-3; no firm D call. This CDR3 contains 13 residues. V was cut by 3 bases and J by 4 bases, with 8 bases left in between. CDR1 and CDR2 (germline): LGHDT, YNNKEL (reference sequence). CDR3 sequence reads: CASSQAGSDTQYF. The CDR3 region has the DNA TGTGCCAGCAGCCAGGCAGGTTCAGATACGCAGTATTTT.

This clone was detected a few times. The chain links TRBV4-1 to TRBJ2-2; 9 bases map to TRBD2. Germline-derived CDR1 and CDR2 are MGHRA and YSYEKL. With 4 bases clipped from V and 0 bases from J, the junction kept 9 bases outside the gene matches. The CDR3 spans 18 residues. CDR3 sequence (DNA): TGCGCCAGCAGCCCCCCAACCGGACTAGCGACGAACACCGGGGAGCTGTTTTTT. Translating gives CASSPPTGLATNTGELFF.

The rearrangement links TRBV28 to TRBJ2-1; 11 nucleotides agree with TRBD2. This CDR3 is 15 amino acids long. V lost 5 bases to trimming and J lost 7 bases; unmatched junction nucleotides: 7. Looked up from germline, CDR1 is MDHEN and CDR2 is SYDVKM. This CDR3 is CASSTLAGGLNEQFF. DNA for the CDR3: TGTGCCAGCAGTACCCTAGCGGGAGGTTTGAATGAGCAGTTCTTC.

The chain links TRBV19 to TRBJ2-5, with 8 bases lining up with TRBD1. The germline V gene has CDR1 LNHDA and CDR2 SQIVND (reference sequence). The CDR3 totals 14 residues. The V gene end was trimmed by 7 bases and the J gene end by 5 bases; junction bases not matched to a gene: 9. The CDR3 DNA is TGTGCCAGTACCAAAAACACAGGGGGGGAGACCCAGTACTTC. Amino acids: CASTKNTGGETQYF. Full variable domain (outside the CDR3, taken from reference TRBV19 and TRBJ2-5): DGGITQSPKYLFRKEGQNVTLSCEQNLNHDAMYWYRQDPGQGLRLIYYSQIVNDFQKGDIAEGYSVSREKKESFPLTVTSAQKNPTAFYLCASTKNTGGETQYFGPGTRLLVL.

The chain recombines TRBV4-2 with TRBJ2-7; 7 bases map to TRBD2. The CDR3 contains 16 residues. V dropped 0 bases and J dropped 5; count of bases not matched to a gene: 10. CDR1 is LGHNA and CDR2 is YNFKEQ in the germline V gene. The DNA for the CDR3 is TGTGCCAGCAGCCAAGATACTAGGACTAGTCTCGACGAGCAGTACTTC. Translation gives CASSQDTRTSLDEQYF.

This clone occurred once. In DNA form, the CDR3 reads TGTGCCAGCTCACCTCCCCACGATGACACTGAAGCTTTCTTT. It codes for CASSPPHDDTEAFF. This chain connects TRBV18 to TRBJ1-1, with no clear D. This CDR3 is 14 amino acids long. The ends were cut back, 3 bases at V and 3 bases at J, with 11 bases in the middle. From germline, CDR1 is KGHSH and CDR2 LQKENI.

The rearrangement links TRBV27 to TRBJ2-7; the match to TRBD1 covers 9 bases. This CDR3 comprises 14 residues. CDR1 MNHEY and CDR2 SMNVEV come from the germline V gene (reference sequence). Trimming at V came to 6 bases and at J to 5 bases, leaving 8 bases not matched to a gene. For the CDR3, the DNA is TGTGCCAGCAGGGACAGGGGAGGAAGGGACGAGCAGTACTTC. It encodes CASRDRGGRDEQYF.

This chain joins TRBV11-2 and TRBJ1-6; D is unclear. The ends were cut back, 5 bases at V and 0 bases at J, with 14 bases in the middle. The CDR3 loop spans 17 amino acids. Germline CDR1 SGHAT, CDR2 FQNNGV. As DNA, the CDR3 is TGTGCCAGCAGCCCCATGGTTTCTAGCTCCTATAATTCACCCCTCCACTTT. As protein: CASSPMVSSSYNSPLHF.

This clone rates as medium-sized (0.01 to 0.1%). The chain recombines TRBV5-1 with TRBJ2-1, with 8 bases fitting TRBD2. The CDR3 is 18 amino acids. V dropped 0 bases and J dropped 0; count of bases not matched to a gene: 8. Per the germline V gene, CDR1 is SGHRS and CDR2 is YFSETQ. This CDR3 reads CASSLASTSGGSYNEQFF. In nucleotides, the CDR3 is TGCGCCAGCAGCTTGGCGAGCACAAGCGGGGGCTCCTACAATGAGCAGTTCTTC. The full variable domain, its missing parts supplied by reference TRBV5-1 and TRBJ2-1, is KAGVTQTPRYLIKTRGQQVTLSCSPISGHRSVSWYQQTPGQGLQFLFEYFSETQRNKGNFPGRFSGRQFSNSRSEMNVSTLELGDSALYLCASSLASTSGGSYNEQFFGPGTRLTVL.